These T cell receptor beta chains were read from a single sample in a study of blood T cells in healthy people across ages. TCRdb reprocessed the 5' RACE reads via MiXCR and lists one record per CDR3 protein. The sample comprises about 640,000 distinct CDR3 sequences, about 53% of which are singletons, and over 35% rests with the top ten. The sequenced material came from blood. The receptors originated from a man aged 60 to 75 in good health. Both conserved end residues are part of each CDR3. The order of the fields is J gene, D gene, V gene, clone size, CDR3 protein, CDR3 DNA. A D gene is named only where the DNA matches it firmly. The listing skips clone size in some rows; elsewhere it reads once, few, many or a size class.

TRBJ1-4	-	TRBV29-1	-	CSVGGAPPGNEKLFF	TGCAGCGTCGGGGGGGCCCCTCCGGGTAATGAAAAACTGTTTTTT
TRBJ2-7	-	TRBV7-2	-	CASSLHGSYEQYF	TGTGCCAGCAGCTTACACGGATCCTACGAGCAGTACTTC
TRBJ1-5	-	TRBV20-1	-	CSASRAYSNQPQHF	TGCAGTGCTAGTAGGGCATATAGCAATCAGCCCCAGCATTTT
TRBJ1-2	-	TRBV7-9	-	CASSLELGYTF	TGTGCCAGCAGCTTAGAACTAGGCTACACCTTC
TRBJ1-1	-	TRBV20-1	-	CSVQLNTEAFF	TGCAGTGTACAGTTGAACACTGAAGCTTTCTTT
TRBJ2-2	-	TRBV12-3/TRBV12-4	few	CASSLGVVTGELFF	TGTGCCAGCAGTTTAGGGGTTGTGACCGGGGAGCTGTTTTTT
TRBJ2-6	-	TRBV9	few	CASSGLSGANVLTF	TGTGCCAGCAGCGGATTGTCTGGGGCCAACGTCCTGACTTTC
TRBJ2-7	TRBD1	TRBV7-2	-	CASSLGGQGAGYEQYF	TGTGCCAGCAGCTTAGGAGGACAGGGGGCGGGGTACGAGCAGTACTTC
TRBJ2-5	-	TRBV20-1	-	CSAPWDKDETQYF	TGCAGTGCCCCATGGGACAAAGATGAGACCCAGTACTTC
TRBJ2-7	TRBD2	TRBV7-2	-	CASSLSTSGVRYEQYF	TGTGCCAGCAGCCTATCCACTAGCGGTGTACGCTACGAGCAGTACTTC
TRBJ2-4	TRBD1	TRBV20-1	-	CSARQGAGENIQYF	TGCAGTGCTAGACAGGGGGCCGGGGAAAACATTCAGTACTTC
TRBJ2-7	-	TRBV7-2	-	CASSSLQGGSASEQYF	TGTGCCAGCAGCTCCCTACAGGGGGGGTCGGCCAGCGAGCAGTACTTC
TRBJ2-1	-	TRBV7-2	-	CASSARTRGHEQFF	TGTGCCAGCAGCGCAAGGACCAGGGGCCATGAGCAGTTCTTC
TRBJ2-7	-	TRBV5-1	few	CASSLEGGQGTYEQYF	TGCGCCAGCAGCTTGGAGGGCGGGCAAGGTACCTACGAGCAGTACTTC
TRBJ2-5	-	TRBV12-3/TRBV12-4	-	CASSWGEEIQYF	TGTGCCAGCAGTTGGGGTGAAGAGATCCAGTACTTC
TRBJ2-5	-	TRBV2	-	CASGGRVRETQYF	TGTGCCAGCGGGGGCAGGGTCCGGGAGACCCAGTACTTC
TRBJ2-7	TRBD1	TRBV6-6	few	CASSDRGTHYEQYF	TGTGCCAGCAGTGACAGGGGGACCCACTACGAGCAGTACTTC
TRBJ2-7	-	TRBV3-1	-	CASSLRLGVAYEQYF	TGTGCCAGCAGCCTCCGCCTAGGGGTCGCCTACGAGCAGTACTTC
TRBJ1-6	-	TRBV27	-	CASSFGGQNSPLHF	TGTGCCAGCAGTTTTGGGGGACAAAATTCACCCCTCCACTTT
TRBJ1-6	TRBD1	TRBV20-1	-	CSARGTDDSPLHF	TGCAGTGCTAGGGGGACAGATGATTCACCCCTCCACTTT
TRBJ2-7	-	TRBV12-3/TRBV12-4	few	CASSLVDIAEQYF	TGTGCCAGCAGTTTAGTTGACATCGCGGAGCAGTACTTC
TRBJ1-5	TRBD1	TRBV7-9	-	CASSRGTGQDQPQHF	TGTGCCAGCAGCCGAGGGACAGGGCAAGACCAGCCCCAGCATTTT
TRBJ2-1	TRBD2	TRBV20-1	-	CSARVGTSGGIEQFF	TGCAGTGCTAGAGTTGGGACTAGCGGGGGAATAGAGCAGTTCTTC
TRBJ2-7	TRBD1	TRBV7-2	-	CASSSYRGPYEQYF	TGTGCCAGCAGTTCATACAGGGGTCCCTACGAGCAGTACTTC
TRBJ2-5	TRBD1	TRBV24-1	few	CATSEITTGGLETQYF	TGTGCCACCAGTGAAATAACGACAGGGGGCTTGGAGACCCAGTACTTC
TRBJ1-2	TRBD1	TRBV15	-	CATSRDLGTVYGYTF	TGTGCCACCAGCAGAGACCTAGGGACAGTCTATGGCTACACCTTC
TRBJ2-3	-	TRBV20-1	-	CSAFSTGPWADTQYF	TGCAGTGCTTTCTCGACAGGCCCCTGGGCAGATACGCAGTATTTT
TRBJ1-2	TRBD1	TRBV25-1	-	CASSDAGTGYGYTF	TGTGCCAGCAGTGACGCCGGGACAGGGTATGGCTACACCTTC
TRBJ2-3	TRBD2	TRBV10-3	-	CAISQLADFDTQYF	TGTGCCATCAGTCAACTAGCGGACTTCGATACGCAGTATTTT
TRBJ1-1	-	TRBV29-1	-	CSVVPEGAEAFF	TGCAGCGTTGTCCCCGAAGGAGCTGAAGCTTTCTTT
TRBJ2-3	-	TRBV11-2	few	CASSLRTGSTDTQYF	TGTGCCAGCAGCTTGCGGACGGGAAGCACAGATACGCAGTATTTT